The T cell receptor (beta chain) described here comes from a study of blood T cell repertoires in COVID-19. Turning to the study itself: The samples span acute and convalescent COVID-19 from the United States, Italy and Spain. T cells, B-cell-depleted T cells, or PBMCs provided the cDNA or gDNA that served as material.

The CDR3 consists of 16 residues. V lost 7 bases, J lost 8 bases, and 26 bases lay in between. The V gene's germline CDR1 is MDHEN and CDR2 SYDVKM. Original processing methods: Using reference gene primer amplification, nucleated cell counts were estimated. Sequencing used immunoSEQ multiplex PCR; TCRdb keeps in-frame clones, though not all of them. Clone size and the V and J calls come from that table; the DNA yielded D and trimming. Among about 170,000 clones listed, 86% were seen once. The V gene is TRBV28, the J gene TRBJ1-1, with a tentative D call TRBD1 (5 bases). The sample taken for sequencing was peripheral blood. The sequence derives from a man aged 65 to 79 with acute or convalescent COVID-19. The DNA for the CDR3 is TGTGCCAGCACTAACCCGCTGACAGAGATTGTATCCGAAGCTTTCTTT. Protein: CASTNPLTEIVSEAFF.